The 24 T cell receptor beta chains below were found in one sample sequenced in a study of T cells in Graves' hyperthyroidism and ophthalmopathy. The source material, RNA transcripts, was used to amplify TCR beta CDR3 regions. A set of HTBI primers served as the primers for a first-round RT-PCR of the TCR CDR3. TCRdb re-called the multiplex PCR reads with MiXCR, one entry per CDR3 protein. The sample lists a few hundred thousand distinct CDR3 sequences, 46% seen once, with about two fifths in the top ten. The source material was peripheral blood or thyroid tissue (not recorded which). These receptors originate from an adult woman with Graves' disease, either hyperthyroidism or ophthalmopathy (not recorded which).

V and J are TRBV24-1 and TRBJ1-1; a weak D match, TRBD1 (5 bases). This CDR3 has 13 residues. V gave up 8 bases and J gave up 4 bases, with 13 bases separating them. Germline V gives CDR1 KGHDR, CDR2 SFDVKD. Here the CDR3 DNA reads TGTGCCACCAACACCGGGGGGAGCACTGAAGCTTTCTTT. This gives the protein CATNTGGSTEAFF.

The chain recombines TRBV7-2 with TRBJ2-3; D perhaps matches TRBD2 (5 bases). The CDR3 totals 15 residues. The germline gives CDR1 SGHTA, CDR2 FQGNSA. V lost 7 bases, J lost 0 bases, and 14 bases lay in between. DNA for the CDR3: TGTGCCAGCACTGAGTGGAGCGGTAGCACAGATACGCAGTATTTT. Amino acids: CASTEWSGSTDTQYF.

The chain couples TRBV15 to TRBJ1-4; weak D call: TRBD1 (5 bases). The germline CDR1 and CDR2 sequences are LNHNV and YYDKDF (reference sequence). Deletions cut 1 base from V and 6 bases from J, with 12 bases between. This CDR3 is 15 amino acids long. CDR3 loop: CATSRVGQPYEKLFF. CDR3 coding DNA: TGTGCCACCAGCAGAGTGGGGCAGCCATATGAAAAACTGTTTTTT.

This CDR3 reads CATSPTGEATQPQHF. CDR3 nucleotide sequence: TGTGCCACCAGCCCGACAGGGGAGGCTACTCAGCCCCAGCATTTT. V is TRBV15 and J is TRBJ1-5; 8 nucleotides line up with TRBD1. Germline assignment: CDR1 LNHNV and CDR2 YYDKDF (reference sequence). With V trimmed by 5 bases and J by 6 bases, 9 bases remained unmatched. The CDR3 is made up of 15 amino acids.

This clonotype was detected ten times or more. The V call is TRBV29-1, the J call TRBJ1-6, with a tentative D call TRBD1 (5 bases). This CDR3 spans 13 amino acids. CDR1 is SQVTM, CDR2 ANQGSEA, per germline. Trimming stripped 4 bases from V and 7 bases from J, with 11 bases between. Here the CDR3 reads CSVAQGTNSPLHF. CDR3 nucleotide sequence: TGCAGCGTTGCGCAAGGGACCAATTCACCCCTCCACTTT.

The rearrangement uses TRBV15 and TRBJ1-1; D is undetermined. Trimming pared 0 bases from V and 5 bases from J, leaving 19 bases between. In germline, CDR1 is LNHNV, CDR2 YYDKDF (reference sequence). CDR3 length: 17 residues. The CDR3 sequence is CATSRDDTGQVGTEAFF. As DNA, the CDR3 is TGTGCCACCAGCAGAGATGACACGGGCCAGGTCGGAACTGAAGCTTTCTTT.

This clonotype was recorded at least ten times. CDR3 DNA: TGTGCCAGCAGCCAGAGAGGACAGGGAAAACAAGAGACCCAGTACTTC. Its protein is CASSQRGQGKQETQYF. The chain is built from TRBV4-2 and TRBJ2-5; 8 nucleotides align to TRBD1. Germline values: CDR1 LGHNA, CDR2 YNFKEQ. This CDR3 has 16 residues. With 3 bases clipped from V and 2 bases from J, the junction kept 8 bases outside the gene matches.

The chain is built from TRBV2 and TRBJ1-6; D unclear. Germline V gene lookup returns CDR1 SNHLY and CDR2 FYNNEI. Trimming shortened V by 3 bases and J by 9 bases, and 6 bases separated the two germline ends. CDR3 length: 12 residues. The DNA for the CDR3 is TGTGCCAGCAGTGAGCGCCCTTCACCCCTCCACTTT. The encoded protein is CASSERPSPLHF.

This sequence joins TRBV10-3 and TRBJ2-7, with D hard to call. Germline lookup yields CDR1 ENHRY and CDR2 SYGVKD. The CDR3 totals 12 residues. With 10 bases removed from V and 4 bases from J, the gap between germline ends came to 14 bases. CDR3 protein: CASSPLSYEQYF. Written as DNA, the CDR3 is TGTGCCAGCAGCCCACTATCGTACGAGCAGTACTTC.

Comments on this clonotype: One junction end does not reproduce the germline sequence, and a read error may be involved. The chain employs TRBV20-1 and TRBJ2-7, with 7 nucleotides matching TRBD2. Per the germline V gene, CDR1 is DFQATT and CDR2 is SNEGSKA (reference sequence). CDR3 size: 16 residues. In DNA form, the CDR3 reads TGCAATGCTAGAACTTTACTAGCGCTCCCCTCCTACGAGCAGTACTTC. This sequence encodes CNARTLLALPSYEQYF.

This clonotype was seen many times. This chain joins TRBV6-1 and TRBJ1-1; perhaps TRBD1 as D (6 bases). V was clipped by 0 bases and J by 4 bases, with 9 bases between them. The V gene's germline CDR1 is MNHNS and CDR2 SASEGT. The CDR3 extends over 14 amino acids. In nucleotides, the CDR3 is TGTGCCAGCAGTGAAGCGGCAGGGGCCACTGAAGCTTTCTTT. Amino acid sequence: CASSEAAGATEAFF.

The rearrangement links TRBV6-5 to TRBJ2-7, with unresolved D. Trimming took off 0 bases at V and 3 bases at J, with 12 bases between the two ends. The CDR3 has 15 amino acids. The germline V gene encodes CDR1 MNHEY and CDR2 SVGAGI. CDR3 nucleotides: TGTGCCAGCAGTTACTCGTTCGCGAGGAACTACGAGCAGTACTTC. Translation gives CASSYSFARNYEQYF.

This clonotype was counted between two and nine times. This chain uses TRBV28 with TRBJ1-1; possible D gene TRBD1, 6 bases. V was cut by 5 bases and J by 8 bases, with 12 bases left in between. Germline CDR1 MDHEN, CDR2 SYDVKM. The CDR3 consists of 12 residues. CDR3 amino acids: CASSPRGGEAFF. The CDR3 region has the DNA TGTGCCAGCAGTCCTAGGGGGGGCGAAGCTTTCTTT.

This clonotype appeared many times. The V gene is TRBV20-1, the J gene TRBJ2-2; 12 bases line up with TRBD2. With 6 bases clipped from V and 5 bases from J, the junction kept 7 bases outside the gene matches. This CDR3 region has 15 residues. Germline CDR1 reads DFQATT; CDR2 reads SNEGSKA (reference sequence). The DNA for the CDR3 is TGCAGTGCCGGACTAGCGGGAAGGGAGACCGGGGAGCTGTTTTTT. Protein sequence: CSAGLAGRETGELFF.

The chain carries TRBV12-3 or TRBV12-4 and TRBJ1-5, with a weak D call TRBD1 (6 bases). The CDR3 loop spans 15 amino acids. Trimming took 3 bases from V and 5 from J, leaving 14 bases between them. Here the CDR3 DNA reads TGTGCCAGCAGTTTGGATTGGGGGGCCGATCAGCCCCAGCATTTT. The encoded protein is CASSLDWGADQPQHF.

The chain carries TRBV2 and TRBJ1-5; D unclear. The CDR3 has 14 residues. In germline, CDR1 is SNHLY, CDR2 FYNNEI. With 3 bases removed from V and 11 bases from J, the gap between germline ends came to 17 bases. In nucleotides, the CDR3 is TGTGCCAGCAGTGAGACTAGAGGAGGAGAGACCCAGCATTTT. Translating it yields CASSETRGGETQHF.

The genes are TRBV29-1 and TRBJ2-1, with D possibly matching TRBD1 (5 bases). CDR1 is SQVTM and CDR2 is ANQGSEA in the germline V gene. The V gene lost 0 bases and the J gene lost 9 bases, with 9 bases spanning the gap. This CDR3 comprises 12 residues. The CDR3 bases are TGCAGCGTTGAAGATATAGGGGCTGAGCAGTTCTTC. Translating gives CSVEDIGAEQFF.

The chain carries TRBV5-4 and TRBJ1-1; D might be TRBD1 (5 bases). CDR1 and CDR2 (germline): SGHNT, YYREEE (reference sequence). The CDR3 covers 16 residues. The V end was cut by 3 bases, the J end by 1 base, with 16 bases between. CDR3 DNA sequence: TGTGCCAGCAGCTCCCAGCGGGGACGGGAGAACACTGAAGCTTTCTTT. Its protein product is CASSSQRGRENTEAFF.

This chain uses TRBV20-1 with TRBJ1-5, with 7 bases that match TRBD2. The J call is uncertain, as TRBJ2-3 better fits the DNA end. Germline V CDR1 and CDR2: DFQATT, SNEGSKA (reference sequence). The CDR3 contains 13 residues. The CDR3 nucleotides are TGCAGTGCTAGAGAGAGCGGGGTGGTTACGCAGTATTTT. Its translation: CSARESGVVTQYF.

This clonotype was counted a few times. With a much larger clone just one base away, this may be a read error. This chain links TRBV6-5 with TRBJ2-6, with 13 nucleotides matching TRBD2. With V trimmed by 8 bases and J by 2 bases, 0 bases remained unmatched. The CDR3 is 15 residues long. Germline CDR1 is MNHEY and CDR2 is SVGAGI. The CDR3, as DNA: TGTGCCAGCGGGACTAGCGGGGCTGGGGCCAACGTCCTGACTTTC. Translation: CASGTSGAGANVLTF.

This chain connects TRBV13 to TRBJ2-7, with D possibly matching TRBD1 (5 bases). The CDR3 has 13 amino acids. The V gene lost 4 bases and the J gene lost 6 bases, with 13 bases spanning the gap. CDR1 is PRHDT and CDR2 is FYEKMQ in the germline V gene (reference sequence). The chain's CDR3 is CASSSNSRGEQYF. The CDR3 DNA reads TGTGCCAGCAGCTCGAACTCTAGGGGCGAGCAGTACTTC.

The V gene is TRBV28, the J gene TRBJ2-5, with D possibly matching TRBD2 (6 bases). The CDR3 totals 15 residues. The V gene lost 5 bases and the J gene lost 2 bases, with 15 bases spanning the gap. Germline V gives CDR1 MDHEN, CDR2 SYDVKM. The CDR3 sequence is CASSPGTQLQETQYF. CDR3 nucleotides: TGTGCCAGCAGTCCCGGGACTCAACTTCAAGAGACCCAGTACTTC.

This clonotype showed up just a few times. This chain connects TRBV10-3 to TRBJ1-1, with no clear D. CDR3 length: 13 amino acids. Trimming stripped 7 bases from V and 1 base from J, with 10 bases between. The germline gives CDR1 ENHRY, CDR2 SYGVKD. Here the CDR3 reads CAITSGQNTEAFF. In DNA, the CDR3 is TGTGCCATCACGTCCGGGCAGAACACTGAAGCTTTCTTT.

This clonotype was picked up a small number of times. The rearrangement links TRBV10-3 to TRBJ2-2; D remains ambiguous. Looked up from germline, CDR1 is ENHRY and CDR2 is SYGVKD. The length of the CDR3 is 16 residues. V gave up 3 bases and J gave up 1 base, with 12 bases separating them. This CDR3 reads CAISDLGDQNTGELFF. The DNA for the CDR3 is TGTGCCATCAGTGATTTAGGCGACCAGAACACCGGGGAGCTGTTTTTT.